The source of this T cell receptor (beta chain) is a study of CD8+ T cells in alopecia areata. Across the whole study: The protocol delivered tofacitinib for 6 to 18 months, then withdrew it for 6 months. Study-level points and caveats: There were also resident alphabeta T cells of normal skin sequenced in scalp samples. Unlike in mice, where it was clearer, TCR sharing across patients was less clear, possibly HLA-related.

Alopecia areata patients provided lesional scalp punch biopsies and peripheral blood, both collected for the study. As the sequencing template, cDNA was produced by extracting RNA and reverse transcribing it. The data were produced by immunoSEQ multiplex PCR, yet TCRdb's version contains in-frame clones alone and is incomplete. The sample has around 100,000 clones, roughly two fifths seen once. This clone has a handful of counts. What it recognizes is unknown. The source of this sequence is a human donor with alopecia areata. The source material was CD4+ T cells sorted from blood.

DNA for the CDR3: TGTGCCAGCAGCTCGCCGGAGAGCGAGCAGTACTTC. Translating it yields CASSSPESEQYF. The gene calls are TRBV7-2 and TRBJ2-7; D unresolved. Germline assignment: CDR1 SGHTA and CDR2 FQGNSA. With 4 bases removed from V and 6 bases from J, the gap between germline ends came to 10 bases. The CDR3 runs 12 residues.